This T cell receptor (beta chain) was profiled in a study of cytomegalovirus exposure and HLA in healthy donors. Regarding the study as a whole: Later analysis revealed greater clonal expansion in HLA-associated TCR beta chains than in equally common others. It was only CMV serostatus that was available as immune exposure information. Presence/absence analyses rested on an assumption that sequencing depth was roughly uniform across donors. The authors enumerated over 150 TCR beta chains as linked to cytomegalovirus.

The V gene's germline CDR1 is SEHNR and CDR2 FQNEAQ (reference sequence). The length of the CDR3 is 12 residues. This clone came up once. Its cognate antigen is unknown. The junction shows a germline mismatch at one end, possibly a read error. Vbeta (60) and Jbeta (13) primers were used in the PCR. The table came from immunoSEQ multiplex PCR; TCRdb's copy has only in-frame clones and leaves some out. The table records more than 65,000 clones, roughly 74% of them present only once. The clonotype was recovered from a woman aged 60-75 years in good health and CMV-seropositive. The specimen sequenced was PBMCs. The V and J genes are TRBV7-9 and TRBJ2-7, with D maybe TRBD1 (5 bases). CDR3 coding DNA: TGTTCCAGCAGCCCTCAGGGTAACGAGCAGTACTTC. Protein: CSSSPQGNEQYF. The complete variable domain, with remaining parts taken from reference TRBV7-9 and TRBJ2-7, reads DTGVSQNPRHKITKRGQNVTFRCDPISEHNRLYWYRQTLGQGPEFLTYFQNEAQLEKSRLLSDRFSAERPKGSFSTLEIQRTEQGDSAMYLCSSSPQGNEQYFGPGTRLTVT.